Below, 11 T cell receptor beta chains from the same sample are listed, as sequenced in a study of STAT5B mutations in CD4+ large granular lymphocyte leukemia. The assay was immunoSEQ multiplex PCR, and TCRdb's table has in-frame clones only and misses some. Seen here are 37,000 or so clones, about 81% observed once, and the top ten hold just under 0.35%. The sequencing input was CD4+ T cells from blood buffy coats. The receptor set was obtained from a human donor in good health.

This clone occurred once. This chain uses TRBV9 with TRBJ2-2, with D perhaps TRBD1 or TRBD2 (5 bases each). The CDR3 is 15 amino acids. The V end was cut by 0 bases, the J end by 1 base, with 7 bases between. Germline CDR1 reads SGDLS; CDR2 reads YYNGEE. The CDR3 protein is CASSVGDLNTGELFF. CDR3 sequence (DNA): TGTGCCAGCAGCGTAGGGGACCTGAACACCGGGGAGCTGTTTTTT.

This chain links TRBV21-1 with TRBJ2-7; TRBD1 was called by the table and not checked on the DNA. TRBV21-1 counts as a pseudogene. This CDR3 is built from 17 residues. In DNA, the CDR3 is TGTGCCAGCAGCAATAGGTGTGGGTCAGGGATTCGCGACGAGCAGTACTTC. Its protein is CASSNRCGSGIRDEQYF.

A few counts support this clone. The V gene is TRBV6-5, the J gene TRBJ1-6; no reliable D call. Trimming removed 0 bases from V and 10 bases from J, with 13 bases in between. Germline V gene sequence: CDR1 MNHEY, CDR2 SVGAGI. CDR3 size: 15 residues. In nucleotides, the CDR3 is TGTGCCAGCAGTTACTCCTTTGGGTTCGGGTCACCCCTCCACTTT. Amino acids: CASSYSFGFGSPLHF.

This sequence joins TRBV5-6 and TRBJ1-2; 7 nucleotides line up with TRBD1. After removal of 3 bases from V and 7 bases from J, the junction contained 6 bases not matched to a gene. Germline values: CDR1 SGHDT, CDR2 YYEEEE. The CDR3 runs to 13 residues. CDR3 nucleotides: TGTGCCAGCAGCTCGGGACAGCGGTTTGGCTACACCTTC. Residues: CASSSGQRFGYTF.

The table lists this clone with a few counts. The rearrangement joins TRBV7-8 to TRBJ2-7; 10 nucleotides match TRBD1. The CDR3 is made up of 14 amino acids. Germline CDR1 and CDR2: SGHVS and FQNEAQ. Losses at the gene ends were 4 bases for V and 5 bases for J; bases not matched to a gene: 5. The CDR3 coding sequence is TGTGCCAGCAGCTCGACAGGGGGCGCGGACGAGCAGTACTTC. It encodes CASSSTGGADEQYF.

The chain links TRBV7-9 to TRBJ2-3; D is unresolved. Germline loops: CDR1 SEHNR, CDR2 FQNEAQ (reference sequence). The CDR3 sequence is 15 residues long. The ends were cut back, 6 bases at V and 7 bases at J, with 20 bases in the middle. As DNA, the CDR3 is TGTGCCAGCAGTCGCGACCCCTTTGGCAGTTATACGCAGTATTTT. It encodes CASSRDPFGSYTQYF.

This clone was recorded a few times. The V call is TRBV7-2, the J call TRBJ1-2; maybe TRBD1 (6 bases). The CDR3 length is 16 residues. With 5 bases removed from V and 8 bases from J, the gap between germline ends came to 24 bases. Per germline, CDR1 SGHTA and CDR2 FQGNSA. CDR3 protein: CASSLTGPSALGGYTF. CDR3 DNA sequence: TGTGCCAGCAGCCTTACAGGGCCTTCAGCCTTAGGCGGCTACACCTTC. The full variable domain, its missing parts supplied by reference TRBV7-2 and TRBJ1-2, is GAGVSQSPSNKVTEKGKDVELRCDPISGHTALYWYRQSLGQGLEFLIYFQGNSAPDKSGLPSDRFSAERTGGSVSTLTIQRTQQEDSAVYLCASSLTGPSALGGYTFGSGTRLTVV.

The chain is built from TRBV18 and TRBJ2-5; 7 nucleotides agree with TRBD1. This CDR3 is 14 amino acids long. The V segment lost 1 base and the J segment 5 bases; nucleotides outside the gene matches: 4. Per the germline V gene, CDR1 is KGHSH and CDR2 is LQKENI. CDR3 loop: CASSPRDSRETQYF. The CDR3 nucleotides read TGTGCCAGCTCACCACGGGACAGTCGGGAGACCCAGTACTTC.

The V gene is TRBV7-2, the J gene TRBJ2-5; D gene uncertain. Trimming took off 4 bases at V and 7 bases at J, with 10 bases between the two ends. Germline CDR1 SGHTA, CDR2 FQGNSA. This CDR3 spans 12 amino acids. The CDR3, as DNA: TGTGCCAGCAGCTCCGAGGCGAGGACCCAGTACTTC. It translates to CASSSEARTQYF.

The J gene is TRBJ2-7, the V gene TRBV5-1; 7 bases are shared with TRBD1. V trimming: 4 bases; J trimming: 8 bases; junction bases outside the gene matches: 12. The V gene's germline CDR1 is SGHRS and CDR2 YFSETQ. The CDR3 is 14 amino acids. The CDR3 coding sequence is TGCGCCAGCAGCCCAGAGGGACAGAATAACCAGCAGTACTTC. It codes for CASSPEGQNNQQYF.

The V and J genes are TRBV5-6 and TRBJ1-3; no definite D call. The germline gives CDR1 SGHDT, CDR2 YYEEEE. Between the trimmed V and J ends, which lost 0 bases and 2 bases, there was a span of 9 bases. CDR3 length: 15 amino acids. CDR3 sequence: CASSLGRSPGNTIYF. The CDR3 nucleotides read TGTGCCAGCAGCTTGGGCCGCTCCCCTGGAAACACCATATATTTT.